The next 17 T cell receptor beta chains were all read from a single sample in a study of CD4 and CD8 cells across lung adenocarcinoma regions. Each CDR3 protein gets one entry after TCRdb re-called the PCR reads with MiXCR. The profile shows 20,000 or so distinct CDR3 sequences, 50% of them singletons. Specimen: CD8+ T cells from the margin of a lung tumor. These receptors all stem from a male donor with lung adenocarcinoma. The CD4 and CD8 labels of this study may be unreliable.

There are many counts of this clonotype. The chain carries TRBV4-1 and TRBJ2-7, with TRBD2 matching 7 bases. CDR1 MGHRA and CDR2 YSYEKL come from the germline V gene. Trimming took 6 bases from V and 0 from J; bases not matched to a gene: 14. This CDR3 region has 17 residues. CDR3 residues: CASSRTAAGRSSYEQYF. In nucleotides, the CDR3 is TGCGCCAGCAGTCGGACCGCTGCCGGGAGGAGCTCCTACGAGCAGTACTTC.

There are many counts of this clonotype. V and J are TRBV27 and TRBJ2-1, with 7 positions matching TRBD1. Germline V gives CDR1 MNHEY, CDR2 SMNVEV (reference sequence). The V and J ends lost 8 bases and 6 bases, in that order; junction bases with no gene match: 4. This CDR3 has 12 amino acids. The CDR3 reads CASGTVLNEQFF. CDR3 nucleotides: TGTGCCAGCGGGACAGTCCTCAATGAGCAGTTCTTC.

The gene calls are TRBV6-1 and TRBJ2-3; 7 bases are a match to TRBD2. TRBJ2-5 matches the DNA end more closely, so the J call is doubtful. Germline CDR1 is MNHNS and CDR2 is SASEGT. There are 16 residues in the CDR3. Here the CDR3 DNA reads TGTGCCAGCGGGGGAGCCGGGAGCGGGGACCGGGATACCCAGTACTTC. Protein: CASGGAGSGDRDTQYF.

This clonotype was detected a few times. The CDR3 loop reads CASSWRSDAGNQPQHF. The CDR3 DNA reads as TGTGCCAGCAGTTGGAGGAGTGATGCCGGCAATCAGCCCCAGCATTTT. The rearrangement uses TRBV27 and TRBJ1-5, with unresolved D. The CDR3 is 16 residues long. Per the germline V gene, CDR1 is MNHEY and CDR2 is SMNVEV (reference sequence). Trimming took 4 bases from V and 2 from J, leaving 15 bases between them.

A remark on this clonotype: The junction differs from germline at one of its ends, possibly a read error. The chain joins TRBV10-3 to TRBJ2-5; D possibly corresponds to TRBD2 (7 bases). The CDR3 totals 15 residues. Per germline, CDR1 ENHRY and CDR2 SYGVKD. The CDR3 sequence: CGGGPGASDPETQYF. The CDR3, as DNA: TGTGGCGGGGGTCCAGGGGCCTCGGACCCAGAGACGCAGTACTTC.

This clonotype was seen only once. V and J are TRBV4-1 and TRBJ2-7; D might be TRBD1 (6 bases). Germline values: CDR1 MGHRA, CDR2 YSYEKL. Trimming left V 1 base short and J 1 base short, with 14 bases between. The CDR3 consists of 16 residues. The CDR3 sequence: CASSQGRGGPSYEQYF. The CDR3 coding sequence is TGCGCCAGCAGCCAAGGGCGTGGGGGCCCATCCTACGAGCAGTACTTC.

The chain carries TRBV6-1 and TRBJ1-4, with D perhaps TRBD1 (5 bases). This CDR3 contains 13 residues. Germline CDR1 is MNHNS and CDR2 is SASEGT. Trimming stripped 6 bases from V and 2 bases from J, with 7 bases between. CDR3 loop: CASRGPTNEKLFF. In nucleotides, the CDR3 is TGTGCCAGCAGGGGGCCCACTAATGAAAAACTGTTTTTT.

This sequence joins TRBV6-1 and TRBJ2-7; possible D gene TRBD2, 5 bases. Germline V lookup: CDR1 MNHNS, CDR2 SASEGT. The CDR3 loop spans 14 amino acids. With 7 bases removed from V and 0 bases from J, the gap between germline ends came to 13 bases. This CDR3 reads CASMEDPSSYEQYF. The CDR3 nucleotides are TGTGCCAGCATGGAGGACCCAAGCTCCTACGAGCAGTACTTC.

The chain uses TRBV15 and TRBJ2-1; D unclear. This CDR3 region has 18 residues. V lost 1 base, J lost 3 bases, and 19 bases lay in between. Germline V gene sequence: CDR1 LNHNV, CDR2 YYDKDF (reference sequence). CDR3 amino acids: CATSRGRSRSAVYNEQFF. The CDR3 coding sequence is TGTGCCACCAGCAGAGGTAGGAGTAGATCGGCGGTCTACAATGAGCAGTTCTTC.

This clonotype was observed a handful of times. The V gene is TRBV11-2, the J gene TRBJ1-6, with TRBD1 identical over 9 bases. The ends lost 0 bases at V and 8 bases at J; junction bases unmatched: 2. CDR3 length: 15 residues. The germline gives CDR1 SGHAT, CDR2 FQNNGV. CDR3 DNA sequence: TGTGCCAGCAGCTTAGAGACAGGGGGGTATTCACCCCTCCACTTT. This translates into CASSLETGGYSPLHF.

This clonotype was seen repeatedly, ten times or more. This chain uses TRBV6-1 with TRBJ2-3; maybe TRBD1 (6 bases). The CDR3 has 13 amino acids. V lost 5 bases and J lost 4, with 10 bases in between. CDR1 and CDR2 from the germline V gene are MNHNS and SASEGT. CDR3 loop: CASSKQGSDTQYF. CDR3 nucleotide sequence: TGTGCCAGCAGTAAACAGGGATCAGATACGCAGTATTTT.

In its sample, this clonotype was seen once. V gene TRBV12-3 or TRBV12-4 combines with J gene TRBJ2-1; D is possibly TRBD1 or TRBD2 (7 bases each). Matching the DNA end better, TRBJ2-7 makes the J call doubtful. This CDR3 is 13 amino acids long. The CDR3 DNA is TGTGCCAGCAGTTTGCAGGGGGGGTACGAGCAGTACTTC. Its translation: CASSLQGGYEQYF.

A remark on this clonotype: One end of the junction does not line up with germline, which may come from a read error. The chain couples TRBV7-7 to TRBJ2-1, with 7 bases matching TRBD1. This CDR3 contains 13 residues. Per the germline V gene, CDR1 is SSHAT and CDR2 is FNYEAQ (reference sequence). CDR3 loop: CASSSGQINEQFF. In DNA form, the CDR3 reads TGTGCTAGCAGCTCGGGACAGATTAATGAGCAGTTCTTC. The variable domain in full, with the rest retrieved from reference TRBV7-7 and TRBJ2-1, is GAGVSQSPRYKVTKRGQDVTLRCDPISSHATLYWYQQALGQGPEFLTYFNYEAQPDKSGLPSDRFSAERPEGSISTLTIQRTEQRDSAMYRCASSSGQINEQFFGPGTRLTVL.

This rearrangement joins TRBV6-1 to TRBJ2-4; 7 bases agree with TRBD2. Germline CDR1 is MNHNS and CDR2 is SASEGT. Trimming took 6 bases from V and 13 from J; bases not matched to a gene: 18. The CDR3 is 15 residues long. CDR3 nucleotides: TGTGCCAGCAGCCCGGGACTATCGGCAGTAGACACGCAGTACTTC. Translating it yields CASSPGLSAVDTQYF.

This clonotype was observed a handful of times. The V gene is TRBV6-1, the J gene TRBJ2-3, with D perhaps matching TRBD1 or TRBD2 (6 bases each). With the DNA end fitting TRBJ2-7 better, the J assignment may be wrong. Germline V CDR1 and CDR2: MNHNS, SASEGT. The CDR3 contains 14 residues. The CDR3 spells CAGRGGRGPDTQYF. CDR3 nucleotide sequence: TGTGCGGGCAGAGGGGGGCGAGGGCCAGATACGCAGTACTTC.

V gene TRBV6-1 combines with J gene TRBJ2-1, with D unresolved. V was cut by 9 bases and J by 4 bases, with 19 bases left in between. CDR1 is MNHNS and CDR2 is SASEGT in the germline V gene. The CDR3 contains 15 residues. CDR3 sequence reads: CASTRDGNPYNEQFF. The CDR3 DNA follows: TGTGCCAGTACTCGAGACGGTAACCCTTACAATGAGCAGTTCTTC.

This clonotype was found many times. The rearrangement joins TRBV20-1 to TRBJ2-5, with D perhaps matching TRBD1 (5 bases). Per the germline V gene, CDR1 is DFQATT and CDR2 is SNEGSKA (reference sequence). The CDR3 sequence is 14 residues long. V lost 1 base, J lost 2 bases, and 11 bases lay in between. DNA for the CDR3: TGCAGTGCTAGAGTTTCCAGGGCGCAAGAGACCCAGTACTTC. It is translated as CSARVSRAQETQYF.